The sequence of this TCR beta chain was determined in a study of blood T cell repertoires in COVID-19. Study summary: PBMCs, B-cell-depleted T cells, or T cells were the source of the cDNA or gDNA that made up the material.

This clone has more than one count but fewer than ten. Per the study methods: Amplification from reference gene primers served as the basis for estimated nucleated cell counts. Produced via immunoSEQ multiplex PCR; TCRdb's table is partial and in-frame only. For V, J and clone size, that table is used; D and trimming come from the DNA. The sample has some 64,000 clones, about 78% seen once. This CDR3 spans 15 amino acids. Trimming shortened V by 5 bases and J by 5 bases, and 19 bases separated the two germline ends. CDR1 and CDR2 from the germline V gene are KGHSH and LQKENI. The receptor was derived from an older man with active or convalescent COVID-19. The V gene is TRBV18, the J gene TRBJ2-7, with D possibly being TRBD2 (6 bases). The source material was peripheral blood. The CDR3 loop is CASSGAGGVGNEQYF. As DNA, the CDR3 is TGTGCCAGCTCAGGGGCCGGGGGAGTAGGCAACGAGCAGTACTTC.